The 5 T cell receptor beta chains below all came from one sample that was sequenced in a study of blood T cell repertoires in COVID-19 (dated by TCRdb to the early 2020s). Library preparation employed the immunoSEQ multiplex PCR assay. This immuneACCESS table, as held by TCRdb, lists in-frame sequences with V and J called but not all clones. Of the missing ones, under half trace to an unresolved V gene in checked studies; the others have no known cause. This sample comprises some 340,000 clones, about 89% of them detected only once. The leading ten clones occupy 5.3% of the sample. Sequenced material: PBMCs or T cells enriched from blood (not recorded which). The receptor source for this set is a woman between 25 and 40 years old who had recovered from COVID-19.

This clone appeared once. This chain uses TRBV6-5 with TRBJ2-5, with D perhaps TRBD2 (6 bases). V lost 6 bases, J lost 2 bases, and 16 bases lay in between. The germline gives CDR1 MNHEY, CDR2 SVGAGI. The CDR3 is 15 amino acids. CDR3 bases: TGTGCCAGCAGGACGGGGTTTGGGGGGCAAGAGACCCAGTACTTC. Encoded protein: CASRTGFGGQETQYF.

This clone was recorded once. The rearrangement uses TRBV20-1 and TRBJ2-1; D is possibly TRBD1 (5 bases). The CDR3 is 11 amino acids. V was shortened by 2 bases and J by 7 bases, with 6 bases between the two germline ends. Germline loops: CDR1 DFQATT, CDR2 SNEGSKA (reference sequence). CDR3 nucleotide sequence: TGCAGTGCTAGATGGACAAATGAGCAGTTCTTC. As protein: CSARWTNEQFF.

The CDR3 here is CSVDGNTEAFF. The CDR3 nucleotides are TGCAGCGTTGACGGGAACACTGAAGCTTTCTTT. V and J are TRBV29-1 and TRBJ1-1; D not certain. V lost 3 bases, J lost 1 base, and 3 bases lay in between. CDR1 and CDR2 (germline): SQVTM, ANQGSEA. This CDR3 region has 11 residues. The complete variable domain, with remaining parts taken from reference TRBV29-1 and TRBJ1-1, reads SAVISQKPSRDICQRGTSLTIQCQVDSQVTMMFWYRQQPGQSLTLIATANQGSEATYESGFVIDKFPISRPNLTFSTLTVSNMSPEDSSIYLCSVDGNTEAFFGQGTRLTVV.

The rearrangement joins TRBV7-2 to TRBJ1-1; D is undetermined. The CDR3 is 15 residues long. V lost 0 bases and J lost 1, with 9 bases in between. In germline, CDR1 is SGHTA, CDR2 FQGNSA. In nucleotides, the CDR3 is TGTGCCAGCAGCTTAGCCGGTGCAGGGAACACTGAAGCTTTCTTT. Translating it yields CASSLAGAGNTEAFF.

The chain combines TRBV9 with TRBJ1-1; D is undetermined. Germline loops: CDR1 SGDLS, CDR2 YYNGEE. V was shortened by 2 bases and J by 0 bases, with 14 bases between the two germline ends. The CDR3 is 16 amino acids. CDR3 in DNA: TGTGCCAGCAGCGTGTCAGAGGTCCGTATGAACACTGAAGCTTTCTTT. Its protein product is CASSVSEVRMNTEAFF.